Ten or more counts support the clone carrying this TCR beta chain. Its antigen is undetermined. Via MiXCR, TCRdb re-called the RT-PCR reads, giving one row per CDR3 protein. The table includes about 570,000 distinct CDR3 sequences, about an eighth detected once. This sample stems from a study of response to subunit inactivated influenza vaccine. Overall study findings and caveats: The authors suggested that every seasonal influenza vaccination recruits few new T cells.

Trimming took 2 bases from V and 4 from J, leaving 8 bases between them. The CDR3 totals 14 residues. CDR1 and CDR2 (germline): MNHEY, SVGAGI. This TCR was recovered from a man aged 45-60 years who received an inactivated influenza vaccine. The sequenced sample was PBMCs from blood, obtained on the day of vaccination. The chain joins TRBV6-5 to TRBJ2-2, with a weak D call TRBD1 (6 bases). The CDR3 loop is CASSYQGGTGELFF. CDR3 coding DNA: TGTGCCAGCAGTTACCAAGGGGGCACCGGGGAGCTGTTTTTT.